One T cell receptor beta chain is described in this entry. These data are taken from a study of blood T cell repertoires in COVID-19. For the study at large: Italy, Spain and the United States were the sources of the convalescent and acute COVID-19 samples. The analysed material was cDNA or gDNA that came from T cells, B-cell-depleted T cells, or PBMCs.

This table comes from immunoSEQ multiplex PCR, and its TCRdb copy is limited to in-frame clones, with some not included. The repertoire holds 66,000 or so clones, with about four fifths as singletons. Germline V gives CDR1 MDHEN, CDR2 SYDVKM. The V gene end was trimmed by 2 bases and the J gene end by 2 bases; junction bases not matched to a gene: 1. CDR3 length: 15 residues. The sequenced sample consisted of peripheral blood. The rearrangement links TRBV28 to TRBJ2-1; 9 bases agree with TRBD2. This clonotype was sampled from a human donor in a cohort sampled during active COVID-19. In DNA form, the CDR3 reads TGTGCCAGCAGTTTACGGACTAGCGCCTACAATGAGCAGTTCTTC. Translating it yields CASSLRTSAYNEQFF.